One and the same sample provided the 9 T cell receptor beta chains below, sequenced in a study of cytomegalovirus exposure and HLA in healthy donors. The PCR ran on 60 Vbeta and 13 Jbeta primers. Produced via immunoSEQ multiplex PCR; TCRdb's table is partial and in-frame only. The sample comprises more than 90,000 clones, 70% to 80% of which are singletons, and roughly 3% rests with the top ten. The specimen sequenced was PBMCs. The receptor set was obtained from a woman between 18 and 30 years old in good health and CMV-seropositive.

The chain uses TRBV29-1 and TRBJ1-1; the D gene is possibly TRBD1 (6 bases). Germline CDR1 is SQVTM and CDR2 is ANQGSEA. The length of the CDR3 is 12 residues. Trimming stripped 6 bases from V and 1 base from J, with 9 bases between. The CDR3 reads CSVDRRNTEAFF. DNA of the CDR3: TGCAGCGTCGACAGGAGGAACACTGAAGCTTTCTTT.

The chain carries TRBV11-2 and TRBJ1-1; TRBD1 matches 8 bases. Germline trimming cut 1 base from V and 1 base from J; bases unmatched to any gene: 5. The CDR3 extends over 16 amino acids. Per germline, CDR1 SGHAT and CDR2 FQNNGV. Here the CDR3 DNA reads TGTGCCAGCAGCTTAGTCCTGGACAGGGAGAACACTGAAGCTTTCTTT. Protein: CASSLVLDRENTEAFF.

The chain couples TRBV6-1 to TRBJ1-1; 10 bases are shared with TRBD1. CDR3 length: 14 amino acids. The V gene end was trimmed by 7 bases and the J gene end by 3 bases; junction bases not matched to a gene: 5. Germline V gives CDR1 MNHNS, CDR2 SASEGT. CDR3 bases: TGTGCCAGCATTTCCGGGACAGGGGACACTGAAGCTTTCTTT. Translating it yields CASISGTGDTEAFF.

The J gene is TRBJ2-1, the V gene TRBV7-3; a possible D gene is TRBD2 (6 bases). Trimming pared 5 bases from V and 6 bases from J, leaving 14 bases between. This CDR3 spans 14 amino acids. Looked up from germline, CDR1 is SGHTA and CDR2 is FQGTGA. The CDR3 DNA reads TGTGCCAGCAGCCACGGGACTTCCGGCAATGAGCAGTTCTTC. This gives the protein CASSHGTSGNEQFF.

This clone was seen a few times. V gene TRBV18 combines with J gene TRBJ2-1; tentative D call: TRBD1 (5 bases). V lost 2 bases and J 6 bases, leaving 14 bases between the germline ends. The germline V gene encodes CDR1 KGHSH and CDR2 LQKENI. The CDR3 consists of 15 residues. This CDR3 is CASSPLDGALNEQFF. CDR3 bases: TGTGCCAGCTCACCATTAGATGGGGCACTCAATGAGCAGTTCTTC.

The J gene is TRBJ2-7, the V gene TRBV6-5; 7 bases fit TRBD1. The CDR3 contains 13 residues. Losses at the gene ends were 6 bases for V and 2 bases for J; bases not matched to a gene: 4. Germline-derived CDR1 and CDR2 are MNHEY and SVGAGI. The CDR3 reads CASSPTGTYEQYF. The DNA for the CDR3 is TGTGCCAGCAGCCCGACAGGGACCTACGAGCAGTACTTC.

This clone was seen only a few times. The CDR3 DNA follows: TGTGCCAGCAGTGTCAGGCCCAGGGGCGAAAAACTGTTTTTT. It codes for CASSVRPRGEKLFF. The chain employs TRBV2 and TRBJ1-4; D might be TRBD1 (6 bases). CDR3 length: 14 residues. Trimming stripped 4 bases from V and 8 bases from J, with 14 bases between. Germline CDR1 reads SNHLY; CDR2 reads FYNNEI. The full variable domain, its missing parts supplied by reference TRBV2 and TRBJ1-4, is EPEVTQTPSHQVTQMGQEVILRCVPISNHLYFYWYRQILGQKVEFLVSFYNNEISEKSEIFDDQFSVERPDGSNFTLKIRSTKLEDSAMYFCASSVRPRGEKLFFGSGTQLSVL.

This sequence joins TRBV5-1 and TRBJ1-1, with D hard to call. The V gene lost 1 base and the J gene lost 3 bases, with 13 bases spanning the gap. CDR1 and CDR2 (germline): SGHRS, YFSETQ. This CDR3 is 15 amino acids long. CDR3 sequence: CASSLFTGDYTEAFF. The CDR3 bases are TGCGCCAGCAGCTTGTTCACGGGAGACTACACTGAAGCTTTCTTT.

In its sample, this clone was seen once. This chain connects TRBV27 to TRBJ2-3, with 7 bases that match TRBD2. V was pared by 3 bases and J by 0 bases, with 6 bases of the junction left unmatched. Germline CDR1 reads MNHEY; CDR2 reads SMNVEV (reference sequence). CDR3 length: 16 residues. The CDR3 is CASSFGGRVSTDTQYF. The CDR3 coding sequence is TGTGCCAGCAGTTTCGGAGGGAGGGTCAGCACAGATACGCAGTATTTT.